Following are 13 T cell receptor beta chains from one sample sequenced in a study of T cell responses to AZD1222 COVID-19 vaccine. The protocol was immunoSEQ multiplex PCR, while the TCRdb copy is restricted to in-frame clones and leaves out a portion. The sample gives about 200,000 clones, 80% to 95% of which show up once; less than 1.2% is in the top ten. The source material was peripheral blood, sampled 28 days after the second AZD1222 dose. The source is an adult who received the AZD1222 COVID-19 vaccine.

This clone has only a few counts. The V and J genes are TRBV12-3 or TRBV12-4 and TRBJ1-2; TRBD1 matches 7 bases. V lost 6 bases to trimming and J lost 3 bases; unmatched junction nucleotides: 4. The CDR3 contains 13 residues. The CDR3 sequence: CASSQGQYYGYTF. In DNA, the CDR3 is TGTGCCAGCAGCCAGGGACAGTACTATGGCTACACCTTC.

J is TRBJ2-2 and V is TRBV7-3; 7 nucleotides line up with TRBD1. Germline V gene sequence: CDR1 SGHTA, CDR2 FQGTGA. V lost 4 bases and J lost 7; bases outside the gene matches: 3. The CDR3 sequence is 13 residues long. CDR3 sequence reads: CASSSDRDGELFF. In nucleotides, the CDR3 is TGTGCCAGCAGCTCAGACAGGGACGGGGAGCTGTTTTTT.

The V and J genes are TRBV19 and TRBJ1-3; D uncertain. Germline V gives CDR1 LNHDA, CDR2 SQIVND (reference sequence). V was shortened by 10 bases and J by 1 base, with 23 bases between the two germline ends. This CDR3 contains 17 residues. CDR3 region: CATDALRLGLSGNTIYF. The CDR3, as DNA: TGTGCCACGGACGCCCTTCGCCTGGGTCTATCTGGAAACACCATATATTTT.

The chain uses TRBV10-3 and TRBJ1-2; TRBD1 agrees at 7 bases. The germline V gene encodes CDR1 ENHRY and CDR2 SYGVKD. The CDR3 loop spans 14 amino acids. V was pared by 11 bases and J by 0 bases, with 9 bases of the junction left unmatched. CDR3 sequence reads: CAARQGPPNYGYTF. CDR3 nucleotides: TGTGCCGCCAGACAGGGACCTCCTAACTATGGCTACACCTTC.

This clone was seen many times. The CDR3 region is CSVKQGGYEQYF. In DNA form, the CDR3 reads TGCAGCGTCAAACAGGGGGGGTACGAGCAGTACTTC. The chain has TRBV29-1 and TRBJ2-7; TRBD1 is a possible D gene (8 bases). The V end was cut by 6 bases, the J end by 4 bases, with 13 bases between. The CDR3 loop spans 12 amino acids. Germline V CDR1 and CDR2: SQVTM, ANQGSEA.

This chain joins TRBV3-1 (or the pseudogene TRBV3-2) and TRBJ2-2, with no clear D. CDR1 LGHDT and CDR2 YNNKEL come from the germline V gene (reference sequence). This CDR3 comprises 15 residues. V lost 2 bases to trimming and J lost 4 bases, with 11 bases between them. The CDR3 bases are TGTGCCAGCAGCCAAAACCTAGGCGGCACCGGGGAGCTGTTTTTT. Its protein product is CASSQNLGGTGELFF.

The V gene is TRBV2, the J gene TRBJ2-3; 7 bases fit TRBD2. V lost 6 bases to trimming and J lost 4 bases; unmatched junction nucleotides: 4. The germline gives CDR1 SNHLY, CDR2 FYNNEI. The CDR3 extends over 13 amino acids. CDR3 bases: TGTGCCAGCAGCGGGGGGTTCGCAGATACGCAGTATTTT. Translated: CASSGGFADTQYF.

CDR3 protein: CASSLGRGGYTF. CDR3 nucleotides: TGTGCCAGCAGCTTGGGGAGAGGTGGCTACACCTTC. The chain uses TRBV7-2 and TRBJ1-2; no clear D. Trimming took 3 bases from V and 7 from J, leaving 9 bases between them. This CDR3 has 12 residues. Germline CDR1 is SGHTA and CDR2 is FQGNSA.

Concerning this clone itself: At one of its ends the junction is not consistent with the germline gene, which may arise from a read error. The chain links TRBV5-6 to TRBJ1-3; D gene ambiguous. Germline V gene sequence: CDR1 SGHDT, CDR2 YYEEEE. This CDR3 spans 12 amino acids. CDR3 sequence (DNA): TGTGCCAGCAGCTTACCTGGAGACACCATATATTTT. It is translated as CASSLPGDTIYF. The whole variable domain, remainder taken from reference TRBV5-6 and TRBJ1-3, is DAGVTQSPTHLIKTRGQQVTLRCSPKSGHDTVSWYQQALGQGPQFIFQYYEEEERQRGNFPDRFSGHQFPNYSSELNVNALLLGDSALYLCASSLPGDTIYFGEGSWLTVV.

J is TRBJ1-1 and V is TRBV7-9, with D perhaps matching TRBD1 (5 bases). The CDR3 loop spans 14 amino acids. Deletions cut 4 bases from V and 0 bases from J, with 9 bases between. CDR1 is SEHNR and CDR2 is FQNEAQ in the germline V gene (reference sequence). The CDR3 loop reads CASSSLTVNTEAFF. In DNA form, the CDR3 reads TGTGCCAGCAGCTCCTTGACAGTGAACACTGAAGCTTTCTTT. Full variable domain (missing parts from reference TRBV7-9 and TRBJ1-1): DTGVSQNPRHKITKRGQNVTFRCDPISEHNRLYWYRQTLGQGPEFLTYFQNEAQLEKSRLLSDRFSAERPKGSFSTLEIQRTEQGDSAMYLCASSSLTVNTEAFFGQGTRLTVV.

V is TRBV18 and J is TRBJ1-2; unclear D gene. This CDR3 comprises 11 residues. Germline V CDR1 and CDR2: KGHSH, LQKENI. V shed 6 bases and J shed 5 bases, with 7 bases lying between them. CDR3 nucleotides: TGTGCCAGCTCCGGAACTTATGGCTACACCTTC. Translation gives CASSGTYGYTF.

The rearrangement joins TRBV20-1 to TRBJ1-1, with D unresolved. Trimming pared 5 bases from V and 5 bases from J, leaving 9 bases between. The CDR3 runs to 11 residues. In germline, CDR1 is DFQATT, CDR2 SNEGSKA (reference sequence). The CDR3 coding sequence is TGCAGTGCTCAGGTTCGGACTGAAGCTTTCTTT. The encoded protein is CSAQVRTEAFF.

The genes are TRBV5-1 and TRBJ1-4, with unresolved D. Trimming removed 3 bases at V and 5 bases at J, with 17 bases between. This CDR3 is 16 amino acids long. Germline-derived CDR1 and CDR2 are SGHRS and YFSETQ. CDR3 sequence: CASSSSSQDGNEKLFF. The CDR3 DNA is TGCGCCAGCAGCTCCAGCAGCCAAGACGGGAATGAAAAACTGTTTTTT.